The 20 T cell receptor beta chains given below trace back to one sample, sequenced in a study of response to subunit inactivated influenza vaccine. TCRdb itself ran the RT-PCR reads through MiXCR, one entry per CDR3 protein. This sample has 500,000 to 750,000 distinct CDR3 sequences, with 12% to 15% found just once. The material was PBMCs from blood, obtained less than 13 days after vaccination. The receptor source for this set is a man aged 50-59 years who received an inactivated influenza vaccine.

The chain carries TRBV6-5 and TRBJ2-7; TRBD2 might be the D (6 bases). Germline CDR1 and CDR2: MNHEY and SVGAGI. V dropped 2 bases and J dropped 4 bases, with 12 bases sitting between them. This CDR3 has 14 amino acids. This chain's CDR3 is CASSYAGTPYEQYF. In DNA form, the CDR3 reads TGTGCCAGCAGTTACGCGGGGACTCCTTACGAGCAGTACTTC.

J is TRBJ2-3 and V is TRBV19, with D possibly matching TRBD2 (6 bases). Looked up from germline, CDR1 is LNHDA and CDR2 is SQIVND (reference sequence). Trimming cost V 5 bases and J 8 bases, with 14 bases left between them. The CDR3 contains 13 residues. The CDR3 region has the DNA TGTGCCAGTAGTCCCCGTCGAGCGGGTACGCAGTATTTT. The encoded protein is CASSPRRAGTQYF.

This clonotype has ten or more counts. This rearrangement joins TRBV3-1 to TRBJ2-1; no clear D gene. Germline CDR1 reads LGHDT; CDR2 reads YNNKEL (reference sequence). Trimming shortened V by 1 base and J by 9 bases, and 7 bases separated the two germline ends. The CDR3 totals 12 residues. CDR3 coding DNA: TGTGCCAGCAGCCAAGTTCCGGCTGAGCAGTTCTTC. Its protein is CASSQVPAEQFF.

This clonotype was seen a handful of times. The chain couples TRBV2 to TRBJ2-5; no clear D gene. CDR1 SNHLY and CDR2 FYNNEI come from the germline V gene. This CDR3 has 13 amino acids. The V end was cut by 5 bases, the J end by 5 bases, with 12 bases between. The CDR3: CASSPRNRETQYF. For the CDR3, the DNA is TGTGCCAGCAGTCCAAGGAATCGGGAGACCCAGTACTTC.

The chain carries TRBV27 and TRBJ2-2; 7 positions agree with TRBD2. Germline V gene sequence: CDR1 MNHEY, CDR2 SMNVEV (reference sequence). Trimming at V came to 2 bases and at J to 5 bases, leaving 5 bases not matched to a gene. CDR3 length equals 15 residues. The CDR3 loop reads CASSLIRGVTGELFF. CDR3 nucleotide sequence: TGTGCCAGCAGTTTAATACGGGGGGTTACCGGGGAGCTGTTTTTT.

V usage is TRBV6-5 and J usage is TRBJ1-6; 7 nucleotides agree with TRBD1. This CDR3 region has 18 residues. V was pared by 3 bases and J by 6 bases, with 14 bases of the junction left unmatched. CDR1 and CDR2 (germline): MNHEY, SVGAGI. The CDR3 DNA sequence: TGTGCCAGCAGTTATGGACGCAGGGGGATATTTCCTAATTCACCCCTCCACTTT. It translates to CASSYGRRGIFPNSPLHF.

This CDR3 is CSAGLANYGYTF. In nucleotides, the CDR3 is TGCAGTGCAGGGTTGGCTAACTATGGCTACACCTTC. The chain carries TRBV20-1 and TRBJ1-2; D is ambiguous. Germline loops: CDR1 DFQATT, CDR2 SNEGSKA (reference sequence). The CDR3 loop spans 12 amino acids. V lost 6 bases to trimming and J lost 0 bases, with 8 bases between them.

This sequence joins TRBV7-9 and TRBJ1-3; the D is unclear. Germline loops: CDR1 SEHNR, CDR2 FQNEAQ (reference sequence). The length of the CDR3 is 15 residues. With 2 bases removed from V and 4 bases from J, the gap between germline ends came to 12 bases. The CDR3 sequence: CASSLKGSRGNTIYF. In DNA, the CDR3 is TGTGCCAGCAGCTTAAAGGGAAGTAGAGGAAACACCATATATTTT.

This sequence joins TRBV2 and TRBJ2-1, with 10 bases that match TRBD2. V dropped 7 bases and J dropped 5; count of bases not matched to a gene: 5. The CDR3 totals 14 residues. Germline CDR1 is SNHLY and CDR2 is FYNNEI. The CDR3 DNA reads TGTGCCAGCATGGCAGCGGGGGGGCACAATGAGCAGTTCTTC. Translated, it gives CASMAAGGHNEQFF.

This clonotype was detected only a few times. The rearrangement uses TRBV28 and TRBJ1-2; tentatively, D is TRBD1 (5 bases). The CDR3 has 12 residues. V was cut by 7 bases and J by 8 bases, with 14 bases left in between. Germline loops: CDR1 MDHEN, CDR2 SYDVKM. The CDR3 sequence: CASTLGVGGYTF. DNA for the CDR3: TGTGCCAGCACCTTAGGGGTAGGCGGCTACACCTTC.

V is TRBV15 and J is TRBJ2-3; D is unresolved. The CDR3 contains 12 residues. V was pared by 2 bases and J by 5 bases, with 5 bases between. CDR1 is LNHNV and CDR2 is YYDKDF in the germline V gene (reference sequence). The CDR3 DNA reads as TGTGCCACCAGCAGACCCAAAGATACGCAGTATTTT. Its translation is CATSRPKDTQYF.

V is TRBV20-1 and J is TRBJ2-1; weak D call: TRBD2 (5 bases). CDR1 and CDR2 from the germline V gene are DFQATT and SNEGSKA (reference sequence). V was clipped by 1 base and J by 9 bases, with 13 bases between them. This CDR3 has 13 amino acids. CDR3 coding DNA: TGCAGTGCTAGAGCAGTAAGCAGCGGTGAGCAGTTCTTC. Protein sequence: CSARAVSSGEQFF.

This clonotype was recorded a few times. The rearrangement joins TRBV20-1 to TRBJ2-5; 7 bases align to TRBD1. The V gene end was trimmed by 4 bases and the J gene end by 5 bases; junction bases not matched to a gene: 7. The CDR3 totals 13 residues. Germline lookup yields CDR1 DFQATT and CDR2 SNEGSKA (reference sequence). The CDR3 coding sequence is TGCAGTGCTAAAAGACAGGGTAGGGAGACCCAGTACTTC. Amino acid sequence: CSAKRQGRETQYF.

V is TRBV9 and J is TRBJ2-3; TRBD2 matches at 8 bases. The CDR3 length is 16 residues. The V gene end was trimmed by 2 bases and the J gene end by 1 base; junction bases not matched to a gene: 6. Germline loops: CDR1 SGDLS, CDR2 YYNGEE. CDR3 sequence reads: CASSVTGTRGTDTQYF. CDR3 nucleotide sequence: TGTGCCAGCAGCGTGACCGGGACTAGAGGCACAGATACGCAGTATTTT.

The V gene is TRBV20-1, the J gene TRBJ2-3; TRBD2 aligns across 11 bases. J was trimmed by 6 bases and V by 7 bases; bases with no gene match: 9. This CDR3 contains 14 residues. Germline loops: CDR1 DFQATT, CDR2 SNEGSKA (reference sequence). The CDR3 DNA reads as TGCAGTGTTTCGACTAGCGGGAATGCCGATACGCAGTATTTT. Translated, it gives CSVSTSGNADTQYF.

This clonotype has just a few counts. The chain has TRBV6-5 and TRBJ2-3, with TRBD2 identical over 9 bases. This CDR3 is built from 16 residues. Germline CDR1 is MNHEY and CDR2 is SVGAGI. Germline trimming cut 2 bases from V and 0 bases from J; bases unmatched to any gene: 3. This CDR3 reads CASSYNLAGSTDTQYF. DNA for the CDR3: TGTGCCAGCAGTTACAACCTAGCGGGGAGCACAGATACGCAGTATTTT.

This clonotype was seen a few times. The chain couples TRBV14 to TRBJ2-1, with D possibly TRBD2 on 6 matching bases. The CDR3 covers 18 residues. In germline, CDR1 is SGHDN, CDR2 FVKESK. V lost 1 base and J lost 0, with 16 bases in between. The CDR3 coding sequence is TGTGCCAGCAGCCAAGCCCTCGGGACTTCAAGCTCCTACAATGAGCAGTTCTTC. It is translated as CASSQALGTSSSYNEQFF.

The J gene is TRBJ2-1, the V gene TRBV20-1; D unresolved. The length of the CDR3 is 14 residues. Per the germline V gene, CDR1 is DFQATT and CDR2 is SNEGSKA (reference sequence). V lost 0 bases and J lost 5, with 11 bases in between. DNA of the CDR3: TGCAGTGCTAGAGATGGTGGGTCAGACAATGAGCAGTTCTTC. Encoded protein: CSARDGGSDNEQFF.

CDR3: CASRALAGMTNTGELFF. The CDR3 DNA sequence: TGTGCCAGCAGGGCTCTAGCGGGGATGACTAACACCGGGGAGCTGTTTTTT. The chain couples TRBV6-1 to TRBJ2-2, with 9 bases identical to TRBD2. CDR3 length: 17 amino acids. The ends lost 6 bases at V and 2 bases at J; junction bases unmatched: 10. Per germline, CDR1 MNHNS and CDR2 SASEGT.

This chain uses TRBV28 with TRBJ1-1; the D is unclear. The germline gives CDR1 MDHEN, CDR2 SYDVKM. The CDR3 has 13 amino acids. V was clipped by 9 bases and J by 1 base, with 12 bases between them. CDR3 in DNA: TGTGCCAGATGCGACCGGACGAACACTGAAGCTTTCTTT. This codes for CARCDRTNTEAFF.